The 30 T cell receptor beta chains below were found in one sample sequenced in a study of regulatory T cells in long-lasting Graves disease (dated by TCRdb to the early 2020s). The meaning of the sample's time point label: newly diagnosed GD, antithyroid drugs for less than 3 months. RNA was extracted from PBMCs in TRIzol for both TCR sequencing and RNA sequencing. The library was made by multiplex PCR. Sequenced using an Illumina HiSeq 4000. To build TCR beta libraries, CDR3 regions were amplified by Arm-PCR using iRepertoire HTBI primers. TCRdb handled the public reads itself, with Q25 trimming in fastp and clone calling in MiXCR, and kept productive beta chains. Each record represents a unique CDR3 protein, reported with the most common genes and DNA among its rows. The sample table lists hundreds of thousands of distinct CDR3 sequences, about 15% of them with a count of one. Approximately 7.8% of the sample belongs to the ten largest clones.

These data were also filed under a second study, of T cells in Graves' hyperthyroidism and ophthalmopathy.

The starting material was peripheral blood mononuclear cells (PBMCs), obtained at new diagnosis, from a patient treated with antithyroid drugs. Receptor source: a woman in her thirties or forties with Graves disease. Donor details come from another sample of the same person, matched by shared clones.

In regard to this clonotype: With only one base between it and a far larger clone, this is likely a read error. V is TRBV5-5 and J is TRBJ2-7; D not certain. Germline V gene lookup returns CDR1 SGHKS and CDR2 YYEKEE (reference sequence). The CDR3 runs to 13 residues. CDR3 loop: CTSSTWTDYEQYF. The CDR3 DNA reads TGTACCAGCAGCACATGGACGGACTACGAGCAGTACTTC.

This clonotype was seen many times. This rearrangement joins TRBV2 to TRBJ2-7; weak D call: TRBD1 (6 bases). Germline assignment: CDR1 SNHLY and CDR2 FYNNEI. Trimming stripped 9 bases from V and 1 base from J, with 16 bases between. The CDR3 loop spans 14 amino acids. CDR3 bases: TGTGCCAGAAGGGCAGGGGCGAGATCCTACGAGCAGTACTTC. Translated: CARRAGARSYEQYF. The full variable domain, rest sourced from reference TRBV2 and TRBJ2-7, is EPEVTQTPSHQVTQMGQEVILRCVPISNHLYFYWYRQILGQKVEFLVSFYNNEISEKSEIFDDQFSVERPDGSNFTLKIRSTKLEDSAMYFCARRAGARSYEQYFGPGTRLTVT.

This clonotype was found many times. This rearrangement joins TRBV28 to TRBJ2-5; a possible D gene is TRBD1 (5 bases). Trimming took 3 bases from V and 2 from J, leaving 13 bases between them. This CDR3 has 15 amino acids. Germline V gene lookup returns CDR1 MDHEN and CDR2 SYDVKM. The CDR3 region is CASSFSDRNQETQYF. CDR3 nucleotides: TGTGCCAGCAGTTTCAGCGACAGAAATCAAGAGACCCAGTACTTC.

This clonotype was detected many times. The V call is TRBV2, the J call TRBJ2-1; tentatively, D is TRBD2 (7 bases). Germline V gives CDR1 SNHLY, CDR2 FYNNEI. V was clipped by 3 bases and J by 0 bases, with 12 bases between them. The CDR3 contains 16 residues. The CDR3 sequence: CASSEGGGYSYNEQFF. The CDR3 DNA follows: TGTGCCAGCAGTGAGGGCGGGGGCTACTCCTACAATGAGCAGTTCTTC.

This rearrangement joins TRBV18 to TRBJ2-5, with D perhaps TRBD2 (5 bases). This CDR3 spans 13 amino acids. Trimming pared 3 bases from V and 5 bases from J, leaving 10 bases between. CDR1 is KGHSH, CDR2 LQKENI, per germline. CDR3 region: CASSPGVAETQYF. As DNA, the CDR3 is TGTGCCAGCTCACCCGGGGTGGCGGAGACCCAGTACTTC.

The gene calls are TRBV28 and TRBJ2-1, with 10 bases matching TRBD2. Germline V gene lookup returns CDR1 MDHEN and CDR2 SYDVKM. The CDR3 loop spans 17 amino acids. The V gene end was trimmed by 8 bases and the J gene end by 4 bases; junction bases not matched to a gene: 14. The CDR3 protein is CASVRAGGPRGYNEQFF. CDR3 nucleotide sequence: TGTGCCAGCGTGCGAGCGGGAGGGCCGAGGGGTTACAATGAGCAGTTCTTC.

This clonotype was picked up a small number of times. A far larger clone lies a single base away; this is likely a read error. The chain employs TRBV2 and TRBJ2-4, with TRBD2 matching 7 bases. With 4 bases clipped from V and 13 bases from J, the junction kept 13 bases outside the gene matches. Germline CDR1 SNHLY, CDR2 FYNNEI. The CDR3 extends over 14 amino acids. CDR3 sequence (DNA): TGTGCCAGCAGTGCCGGACTAGTCGCTAATGAGCAGTACTTC. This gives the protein CASSAGLVANEQYF.

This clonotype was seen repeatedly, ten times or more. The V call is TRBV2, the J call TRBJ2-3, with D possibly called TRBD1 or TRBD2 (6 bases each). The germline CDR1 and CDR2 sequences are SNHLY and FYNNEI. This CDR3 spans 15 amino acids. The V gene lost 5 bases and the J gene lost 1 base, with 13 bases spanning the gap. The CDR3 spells CASSPSGARTDTQYF. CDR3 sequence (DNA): TGTGCCAGCAGTCCTTCGGGGGCCCGCACAGATACGCAGTATTTT.

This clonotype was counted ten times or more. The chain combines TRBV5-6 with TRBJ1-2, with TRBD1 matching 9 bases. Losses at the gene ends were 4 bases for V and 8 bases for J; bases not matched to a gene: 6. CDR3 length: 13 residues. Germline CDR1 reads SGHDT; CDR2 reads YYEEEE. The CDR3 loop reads CASSPDRGRGYTF. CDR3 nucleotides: TGTGCCAGCAGCCCGGACAGGGGAAGAGGCTACACCTTC.

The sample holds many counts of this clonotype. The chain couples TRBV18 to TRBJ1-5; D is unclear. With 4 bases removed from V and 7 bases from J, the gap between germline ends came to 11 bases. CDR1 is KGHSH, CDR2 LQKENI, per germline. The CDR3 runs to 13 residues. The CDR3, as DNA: TGTGCCAGCTCACTCTCCTCGGGGCAGCCCCAGCATTTT. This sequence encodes CASSLSSGQPQHF. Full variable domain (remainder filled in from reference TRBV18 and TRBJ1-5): NAGVMQNPRHLVRRRGQEARLRCSPMKGHSHVYWYRQLPEEGLKFMVYLQKENIIDESGMPKERFSAEFPKEGPSILRIQQVVRGDSAAYFCASSLSSGQPQHFGDGTRLSIL.

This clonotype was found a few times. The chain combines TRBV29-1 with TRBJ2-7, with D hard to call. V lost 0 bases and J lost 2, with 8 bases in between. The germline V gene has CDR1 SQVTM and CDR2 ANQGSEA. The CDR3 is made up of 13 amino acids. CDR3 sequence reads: CSVEDAEPYEQYF. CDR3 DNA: TGCAGCGTTGAAGATGCCGAGCCCTACGAGCAGTACTTC.

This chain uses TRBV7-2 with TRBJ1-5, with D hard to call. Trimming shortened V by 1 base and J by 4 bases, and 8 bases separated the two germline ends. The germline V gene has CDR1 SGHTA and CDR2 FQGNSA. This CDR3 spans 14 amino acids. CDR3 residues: CASSLDWANQPQHF. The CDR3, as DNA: TGTGCCAGCAGCTTAGATTGGGCTAATCAGCCCCAGCATTTT.

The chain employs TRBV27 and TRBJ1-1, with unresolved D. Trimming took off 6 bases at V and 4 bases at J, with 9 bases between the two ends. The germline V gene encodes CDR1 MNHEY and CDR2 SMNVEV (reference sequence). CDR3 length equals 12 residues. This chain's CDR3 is CASSEGPTEAFF. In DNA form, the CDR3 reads TGTGCCAGCAGCGAGGGTCCCACTGAAGCTTTCTTT.

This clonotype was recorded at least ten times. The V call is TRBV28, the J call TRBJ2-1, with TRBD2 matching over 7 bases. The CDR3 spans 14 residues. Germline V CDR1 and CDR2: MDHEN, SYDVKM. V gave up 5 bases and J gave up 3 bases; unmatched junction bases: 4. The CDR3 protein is CASSRLADYNEQFF. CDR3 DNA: TGTGCCAGCAGTCGGCTAGCGGACTACAATGAGCAGTTCTTC.

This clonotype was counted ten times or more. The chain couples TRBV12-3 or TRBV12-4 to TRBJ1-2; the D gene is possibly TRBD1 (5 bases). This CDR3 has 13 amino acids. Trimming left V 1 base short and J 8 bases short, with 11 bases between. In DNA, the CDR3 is TGTGCCAGCAGTTTAGGGGGGGTCGTCGGCTACACCTTC. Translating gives CASSLGGVVGYTF.

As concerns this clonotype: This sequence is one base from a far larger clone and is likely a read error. CDR3 DNA sequence: TGTGCCAGCAGCTTAGATGCAGCCTCCTACGAGCAGTACTTC. It specifies CASSLDAASYEQYF. The V and J genes are TRBV7-2 and TRBJ2-7; unclear D gene. The germline V gene encodes CDR1 SGHTA and CDR2 FQGNSA. CDR3 length: 14 residues. Trimming removed 1 base at V and 0 bases at J, with 7 bases between.

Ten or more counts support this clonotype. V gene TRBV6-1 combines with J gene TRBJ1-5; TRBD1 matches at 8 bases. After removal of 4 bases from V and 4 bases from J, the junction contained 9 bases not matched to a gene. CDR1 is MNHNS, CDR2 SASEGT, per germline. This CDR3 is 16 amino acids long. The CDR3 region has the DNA TGTGCCAGCAGTGTGGACAGGGAATTCCTTAATCAGCCCCAGCATTTT. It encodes CASSVDREFLNQPQHF.

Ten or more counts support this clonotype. CDR3 nucleotides: TGTGCCAGCAGCCAAGCCGGAGGTCTAGCGGACGAGCAGTACTTC. This sequence encodes CASSQAGGLADEQYF. The chain is built from TRBV3-1 and TRBJ2-7; 7 nucleotides align to TRBD2. This CDR3 has 15 amino acids. The germline V gene encodes CDR1 LGHDT and CDR2 YNNKEL (reference sequence). The V segment lost 1 base and the J segment 5 bases; nucleotides outside the gene matches: 8.

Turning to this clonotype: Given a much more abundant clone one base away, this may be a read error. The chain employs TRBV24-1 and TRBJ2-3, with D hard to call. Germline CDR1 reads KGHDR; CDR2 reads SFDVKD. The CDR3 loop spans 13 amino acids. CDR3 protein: CVTSVGGSDTQYF. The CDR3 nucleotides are TGTGTCACCAGTGTGGGTGGATCAGATACGCAGTATTTT.

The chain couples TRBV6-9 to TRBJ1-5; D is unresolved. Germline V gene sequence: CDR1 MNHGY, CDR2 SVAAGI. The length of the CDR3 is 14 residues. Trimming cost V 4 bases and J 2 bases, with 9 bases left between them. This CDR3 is CASSLLLGNQPQHF. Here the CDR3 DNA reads TGTGCCAGCAGTTTACTATTGGGCAATCAGCCCCAGCATTTT.

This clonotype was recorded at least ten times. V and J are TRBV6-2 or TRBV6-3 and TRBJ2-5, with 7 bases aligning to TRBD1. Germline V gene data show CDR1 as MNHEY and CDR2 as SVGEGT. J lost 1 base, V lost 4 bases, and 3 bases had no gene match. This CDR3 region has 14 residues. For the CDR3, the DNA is TGTGCCAGCAGTTTCGACAGGGCCCAAGAGACCCAGTACTTC. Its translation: CASSFDRAQETQYF.

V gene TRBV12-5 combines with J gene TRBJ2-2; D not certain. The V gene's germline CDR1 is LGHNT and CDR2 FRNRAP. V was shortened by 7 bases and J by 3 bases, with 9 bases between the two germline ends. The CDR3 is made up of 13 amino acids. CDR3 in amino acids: CASAQPYTGELFF. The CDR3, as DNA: TGTGCTAGTGCCCAACCCTACACCGGGGAGCTGTTTTTT.

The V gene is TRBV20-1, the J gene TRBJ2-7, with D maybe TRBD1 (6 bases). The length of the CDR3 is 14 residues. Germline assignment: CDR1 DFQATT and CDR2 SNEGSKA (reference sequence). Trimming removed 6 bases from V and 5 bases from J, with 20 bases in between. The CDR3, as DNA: TGCAGTGCAACACAAACACAGGGCATACACGAGCAGTACTTC. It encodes CSATQTQGIHEQYF.

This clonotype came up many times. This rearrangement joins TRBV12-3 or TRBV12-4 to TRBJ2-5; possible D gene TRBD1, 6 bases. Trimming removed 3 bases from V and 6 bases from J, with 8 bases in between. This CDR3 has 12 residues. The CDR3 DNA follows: TGTGCCAGCAGTTTCACAGGGAAGACCCAGTACTTC. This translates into CASSFTGKTQYF.

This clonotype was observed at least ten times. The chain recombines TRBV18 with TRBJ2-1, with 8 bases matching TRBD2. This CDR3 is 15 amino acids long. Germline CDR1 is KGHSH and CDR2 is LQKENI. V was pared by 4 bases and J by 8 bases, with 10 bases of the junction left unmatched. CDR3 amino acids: CASSLQREWGDEQFF. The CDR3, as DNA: TGTGCCAGCTCACTCCAGCGGGAGTGGGGGGATGAGCAGTTCTTC.

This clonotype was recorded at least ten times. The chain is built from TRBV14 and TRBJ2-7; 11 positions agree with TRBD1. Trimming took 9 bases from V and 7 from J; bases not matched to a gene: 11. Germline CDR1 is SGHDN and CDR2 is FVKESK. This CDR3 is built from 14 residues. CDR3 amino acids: CASPTGTGGREQYF. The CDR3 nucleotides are TGTGCCAGTCCGACCGGGACAGGGGGACGAGAGCAGTACTTC.

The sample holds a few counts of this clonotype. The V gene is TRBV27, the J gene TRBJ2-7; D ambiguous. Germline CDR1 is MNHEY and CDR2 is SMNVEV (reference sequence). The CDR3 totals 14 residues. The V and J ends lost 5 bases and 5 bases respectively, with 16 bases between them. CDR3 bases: TGTGCCAGCAGTACCAGCGAAAGGGCCCACGAGCAGTACTTC. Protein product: CASSTSERAHEQYF.

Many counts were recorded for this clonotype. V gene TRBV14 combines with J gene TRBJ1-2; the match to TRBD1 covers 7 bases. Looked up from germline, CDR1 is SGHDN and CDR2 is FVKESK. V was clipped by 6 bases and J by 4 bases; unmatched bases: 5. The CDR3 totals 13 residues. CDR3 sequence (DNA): TGTGCCAGCAGTCAGACAGGGACCTATGGCTACACCTTC. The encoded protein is CASSQTGTYGYTF.

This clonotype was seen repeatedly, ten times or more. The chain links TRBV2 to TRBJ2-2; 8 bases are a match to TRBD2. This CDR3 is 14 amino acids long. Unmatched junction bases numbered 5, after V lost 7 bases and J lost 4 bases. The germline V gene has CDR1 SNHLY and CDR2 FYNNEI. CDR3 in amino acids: CASTGLGFTGELFF. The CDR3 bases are TGTGCCAGCACGGGACTAGGTTTCACCGGGGAGCTGTTTTTT.

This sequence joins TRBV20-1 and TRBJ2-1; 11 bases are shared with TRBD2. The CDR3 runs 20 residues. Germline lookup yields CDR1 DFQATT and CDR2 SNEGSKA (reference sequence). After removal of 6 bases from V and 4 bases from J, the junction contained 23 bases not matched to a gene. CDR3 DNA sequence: TGCAGTGCGTTCAAACCTGGGACTAGCGGACAGCTAAACTTGTACAATGAGCAGTTCTTC. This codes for CSAFKPGTSGQLNLYNEQFF.